The rows below give T cell receptor beta chains drawn from one sample of a study of cytomegalovirus exposure and HLA in healthy donors. The protocol was immunoSEQ multiplex PCR, while the TCRdb copy is restricted to in-frame clones and leaves out a portion. Altogether about 190,000 clones are present, more than 85% being singletons, with the ten largest covering about 1.7%. Sequencing input: PBMCs. The receptors shown here come from a woman aged 18 to 35 in good health and CMV-seronegative. CDR3s include the opening cysteine and the closing phenylalanine or tryptophan. D genes are given only for firm matches. The size of a clone is reported for some rows only, either as once, few or many, or as a class for expanded clones.

>TRBV6-5|TRBD1|TRBJ1-2|.
TGTGCCAGCAGTATTCCAGGGGGGTCGAGGGGCTACACCTTC
CASSIPGGSRGYTF
>TRBV7-3|TRBD2|TRBJ2-3|.
TGTGCCAGCAGCTTTAATGGACTAGCGACAGATACGCAGTATTTT
CASSFNGLATDTQYF
>TRBV5-6|.|TRBJ1-2|.
TGTGCCAGCAGCTTTGGAGAGAACTATGGCTACACCTTC
CASSFGENYGYTF
>TRBV5-1|TRBD1|TRBJ2-7|.
TGCGCCAGCAGCAAGGGACAGGGCCACTACGAGCAGTACTTC
CASSKGQGHYEQYF
>TRBV28|.|TRBJ1-5|.
TGTGCCACTAGTACAGGGCCCCATCAGCCCCAGCATTTT
CATSTGPHQPQHF
>TRBV9|TRBD1|TRBJ1-1|.
TGTGCCAGCAGCGCACCCGACAGGGACACTGAAGCTTTCTTT
CASSAPDRDTEAFF
>TRBV6-6|TRBD1|TRBJ1-4|few
TGTGCCAGCAGATATACAGGGGCAGGGGAAAAACTGTTTTTT
CASRYTGAGEKLFF
>TRBV2|TRBD1|TRBJ2-7|.
TGTGCCAGCAGTGACCGGGACAGGGCCCAGGAGCAGTACTTC
CASSDRDRAQEQYF
>TRBV5-8|TRBD1|TRBJ2-5|.
TGTGCCAGCAGCTTCCCCAGGACAGGGGGCCGGGAGACCCAGTACTTC
CASSFPRTGGRETQYF
>TRBV12-5|TRBD1|TRBJ2-3|.
TGTGCTAGTCACCCGACAGGGGGTGATACGCAGTATTTT
CASHPTGGDTQYF
>TRBV27|TRBD1|TRBJ2-7|few
TGTGCCAGCAGAGCCTGGGACAGCTCCTACGAGCAGTACTTC
CASRAWDSSYEQYF
>TRBV27|TRBD2|TRBJ2-7|.
TGTGCCAGCAGTTCCGGGACTAGCTGGTACGAGCAGTACTTC
CASSSGTSWYEQYF
>TRBV6-6|TRBD1|TRBJ2-3|.
TGTGCCAGCAGTTACCAGACAGGGGACGCAGATACGCAGTATTTT
CASSYQTGDADTQYF
>TRBV5-4|.|TRBJ2-7|.
TGTGCCAGCAGCTTTACCGGGGGACCCTACGAGCAGTACTTC
CASSFTGGPYEQYF
>TRBV27|TRBD1|TRBJ1-6|.
TGTGCCAGCGGGGACAGGGGGGGTTCACCCCTCCACTTT
CASGDRGGSPLHF
>TRBV4-2|.|TRBJ1-1|once
TGTGCCAGCAGCCAAGATGAACTTTATGGGAACACTGAAGCTTTCTTT
CASSQDELYGNTEAFF
>TRBV7-9|.|TRBJ1-5|once
TGTGCCAGCAGCCGGGACTCCGCTAGGAATCAGCCCCAGCATTTT
CASSRDSARNQPQHF
>TRBV30|TRBD2|TRBJ2-3|.
TGTGCCTGGAGTGTACTAGCGGGAGCAGATACGCAGTATTTT
CAWSVLAGADTQYF